The 20 T cell receptor beta chains listed next were all sequenced from one sample in a study of blood T cell repertoires in COVID-19 (dated by TCRdb to about 2020). The method behind the library was the immunoSEQ multiplex PCR assay. TCRdb's version of the immuneACCESS table is confined to in-frame rearrangements and falls short of the full clone set. An unresolved V gene accounts for under half of the shortfall where checked; the remainder is of unknown origin. This sample lists 45,000 to 55,000 clones; less than 85% were detected once. 5.3% of the sample rests with the top ten. Sequencing was done on a sample of peripheral blood. All receptors come from a human donor in a cohort sampled during active COVID-19.

The gene calls are TRBV6-5 and TRBJ1-5, with D maybe TRBD1 (6 bases). V was shortened by 6 bases and J by 2 bases, with 8 bases between the two germline ends. The CDR3 totals 13 residues. Looked up from germline, CDR1 is MNHEY and CDR2 is SVGAGI. The CDR3 reads CASRRTGNQPQHF. In DNA form, the CDR3 reads TGTGCCAGCAGGCGGACAGGCAATCAGCCCCAGCATTTT.

The gene calls are TRBV2 and TRBJ1-2, with unresolved D. CDR1 SNHLY and CDR2 FYNNEI come from the germline V gene. V lost 7 bases, J lost 5 bases, and 14 bases lay in between. The CDR3 extends over 13 amino acids. CDR3 sequence reads: CASTAEAEYGYTF. The CDR3 DNA follows: TGTGCCAGCACTGCCGAGGCGGAGTATGGCTACACCTTC.

This clone was observed once. This chain joins TRBV7-2 and TRBJ2-1, with a possible D match to TRBD2 (6 bases). Germline V gene data show CDR1 as SGHTA and CDR2 as FQGNSA. Trimming left V 2 bases short and J 5 bases short, with 10 bases between. CDR3 length: 14 amino acids. CDR3 sequence: CASSLIGTDNEQFF. CDR3 DNA: TGTGCCAGCAGCTTAATTGGGACTGACAATGAGCAGTTCTTC.

V is TRBV5-1 and J is TRBJ1-2, with 7 bases aligning to TRBD1. Germline V lookup: CDR1 SGHRS, CDR2 YFSETQ. The V segment lost 0 bases and the J segment 6 bases; nucleotides outside the gene matches: 2. The CDR3 length is 13 residues. CDR3 protein: CASSLAGTDGYTF. For the CDR3, the DNA is TGCGCCAGCAGCTTGGCCGGGACAGATGGCTACACCTTC.

The chain carries TRBV14 and TRBJ2-3, with D possibly matching TRBD1 (6 bases). The V and J ends lost 4 bases and 0 bases respectively, with 14 bases between them. CDR1 SGHDN and CDR2 FVKESK come from the germline V gene. The length of the CDR3 is 16 residues. CDR3 residues: CASSRGLQTSTDTQYF. The CDR3 coding sequence is TGTGCCAGCAGCCGGGGGCTCCAGACTAGCACAGATACGCAGTATTTT.

This chain connects TRBV4-3 to TRBJ1-1, with D uncertain. V was clipped by 1 base and J by 3 bases, with 18 bases between them. The CDR3 length is 17 residues. Per the germline V gene, CDR1 is LGHNA and CDR2 is YSLEER. CDR3 sequence: CASSQVSLDLHYTEAFF. The DNA of the CDR3 is TGCGCCAGCAGCCAAGTTTCTCTAGACTTGCACTACACTGAAGCTTTCTTT.

This chain uses TRBV24-1 with TRBJ2-3, with 7 bases lining up with TRBD1. The V gene's germline CDR1 is KGHDR and CDR2 SFDVKD. This CDR3 comprises 14 residues. V shed 9 bases and J 0 bases; nucleotides not matched to a gene: 5. CDR3 DNA: TGTGCCACCGCGGACAGGACTAGCACAGATACGCAGTATTTT. This encodes CATADRTSTDTQYF.

V and J are TRBV5-5 and TRBJ1-2; D is undetermined. The CDR3 contains 17 residues. The V end lost 4 bases, the J end lost 7 bases, and 26 bases lay between the germline ends. The germline gives CDR1 SGHKS, CDR2 YYEKEE (reference sequence). The CDR3 region has the DNA TGTGCCAGCAGCGCGGATTACACTCGCGAGGTTATCCGTGGCTACACCTTC. It encodes CASSADYTREVIRGYTF.

The chain employs TRBV4-1 and TRBJ1-5; 9 nucleotides align to TRBD1. The CDR3 length is 16 residues. V gave up 6 bases and J gave up 3 bases; unmatched junction bases: 9. From germline, CDR1 is MGHRA and CDR2 YSYEKL. The CDR3 coding sequence is TGCGCCAGCAGTGAATCAGGGACAGGGAACAATCAGCCCCAGCATTTT. Its protein product is CASSESGTGNNQPQHF.

This clone was detected only a few times. Distinct nucleotide sequences in the sample also encode this CDR3. CDR3 region: CAISDSDRGYQPQHF. In nucleotides, the CDR3 is TGTGCCATCAGTGATTCTGACAGGGGGTATCAGCCCCAGCATTTT. The chain is built from TRBV10-3 and TRBJ1-5; 9 bases fit TRBD1. The CDR3 consists of 15 residues. Germline CDR1 reads ENHRY; CDR2 reads SYGVKD. V shed 3 bases, J shed 5 bases, and the junction held 5 bases outside the gene matches.

The chain recombines TRBV29-1 with TRBJ1-2; 7 nucleotides line up with TRBD1. Trimming at V came to 5 bases and at J to 4 bases, leaving 10 bases not matched to a gene. Germline CDR1 reads SQVTM; CDR2 reads ANQGSEA. The CDR3 runs 14 residues. Here the CDR3 DNA reads TGCAGCGTTTCAGAACCGACAGGGTCCTATGGCTACACCTTC. Translated: CSVSEPTGSYGYTF.

CDR3 region: CASSLSPLLQETQYF. In DNA, the CDR3 is TGTGCCAGCAGCTTGTCCCCGCTCCTACAAGAGACCCAGTACTTC. The rearrangement joins TRBV5-5 to TRBJ2-5; D is unclear. Trimming removed 1 base from V and 2 bases from J, with 12 bases in between. Germline CDR1 SGHKS, CDR2 YYEKEE (reference sequence). This CDR3 is built from 15 residues. The full variable domain, its missing parts supplied by reference TRBV5-5 and TRBJ2-5, is DAGVTQSPTHLIKTRGQQVTLRCSPISGHKSVSWYQQVLGQGPQFIFQYYEKEERGRGNFPDRFSARQFPNYSSELNVNALLLGDSALYLCASSLSPLLQETQYFGPGTRLLVL.

The genes are TRBV12-3 or TRBV12-4 and TRBJ1-1; 7 positions match TRBD1. The CDR3 length is 13 residues. The trim removed 6 bases at V and 3 bases at J, leaving 4 bases unmatched. Here the CDR3 DNA reads TGTGCCAGCAGCATGGGGACAGACACTGAAGCTTTCTTT. Protein sequence: CASSMGTDTEAFF.

The rearrangement uses TRBV2 and TRBJ2-7; perhaps TRBD1 as D (6 bases). This CDR3 comprises 16 residues. Germline loops: CDR1 SNHLY, CDR2 FYNNEI. V was trimmed by 6 bases and J by 1 base, leaving 19 bases between them. CDR3 sequence: CASSQGTGLESYEQYF. For the CDR3, the DNA is TGTGCCAGCAGCCAGGGAACAGGGCTCGAATCCTACGAGCAGTACTTC.

CDR3 coding DNA: TGTGCCAGCTCACCAGTGAAAACAGCCTCCTACGAGCAGTACTTC. It codes for CASSPVKTASYEQYF. The genes are TRBV18 and TRBJ2-7, with D unclear. The CDR3 consists of 15 residues. Germline V gene sequence: CDR1 KGHSH, CDR2 LQKENI. V lost 2 bases, J lost 0 bases, and 11 bases lay in between. The full variable domain, in which reference TRBV18 and TRBJ2-7 provide the parts outside the CDR3, is NAGVMQNPRHLVRRRGQEARLRCSPMKGHSHVYWYRQLPEEGLKFMVYLQKENIIDESGMPKERFSAEFPKEGPSILRIQQVVRGDSAAYFCASSPVKTASYEQYFGPGTRLTVT.

The chain combines TRBV14 with TRBJ1-6, with D hard to call. Germline CDR1 and CDR2: SGHDN and FVKESK. The germline V and J ends were trimmed by 6 bases and 7 bases, with 13 bases remaining between them. The CDR3 runs 14 residues. In DNA form, the CDR3 reads TGTGCCAGCAGTTTTGGGAGGCCGAATTCACCCCTCCACTTT. Its translation is CASSFGRPNSPLHF.

This chain links TRBV11-2 with TRBJ2-7; no firm D call. The CDR3 consists of 15 residues. Trimming took 6 bases from V and 0 from J, leaving 15 bases between them. Germline CDR1 SGHAT, CDR2 FQNNGV. In DNA form, the CDR3 reads TGTGCCAGCAGGCGACTGGAGCTAAGCTCCTACGAGCAGTACTTC. The encoded protein is CASRRLELSSYEQYF.

The chain joins TRBV10-3 to TRBJ2-1, with TRBD1 matching over 9 bases. The CDR3 contains 15 residues. The germline V gene encodes CDR1 ENHRY and CDR2 SYGVKD. J gave up 1 base and V 11 bases, and 9 bases lay outside the gene matches. The CDR3 is CASNPGTGSYNEQFF. The DNA of the CDR3 is TGTGCCTCCAACCCCGGGACAGGGTCCTACAATGAGCAGTTCTTC.

The gene calls are TRBV7-8 and TRBJ2-1; 9 positions match TRBD2. V dropped 6 bases and J dropped 6; count of bases not matched to a gene: 9. The CDR3 spans 15 residues. Germline lookup yields CDR1 SGHVS and CDR2 FQNEAQ. CDR3: CASRAAGGLRNEQFF. The CDR3, as DNA: TGTGCCAGCAGGGCCGCGGGGGGGCTTCGCAATGAGCAGTTCTTC.

In regard to this clone: Other nucleotide sequences from this sample produce the same CDR3. The rearrangement links TRBV6-2 or TRBV6-3 to TRBJ2-5; D not certain. CDR1 MNHEY and CDR2 SVGEGT come from the germline V gene. The CDR3 extends over 12 amino acids. The germline V and J ends were trimmed by 0 bases and 5 bases, with 4 bases remaining between them. The chain's CDR3 is CASSYSRETQYF. As DNA, the CDR3 is TGTGCCAGCAGTTACTCGAGGGAGACCCAGTACTTC.